This T cell receptor (beta chain) originates from a study of T-cell memory formation after mild COVID-19. V was pared by 5 bases and J by 4 bases, with 15 bases between. CDR3 length: 15 residues. CDR1 is PRHDT, CDR2 FYEKMQ, per germline (reference sequence). With constant-segment primers, 5'RACE yielded cDNA libraries of TCR alpha and TCR beta that carried sample barcodes and UMIs. One entry per CDR3 protein, called by TCRdb with MiXCR from the 5' RACE reads. The data hold 140,000 or so distinct CDR3 sequences, with 14% observed a single time. The specimen sequenced was PBMCs or a T cell subset sorted from them (not recorded which). This TCR derives from an adult woman who had mild COVID-19 (a few samples of this study predate the infection). Cell type and time point are not known. This chain links TRBV13 with TRBJ2-1; no definite D call. This chain's CDR3 is CASSAGSANYNEQFF. Here the CDR3 DNA reads TGTGCCAGCAGCGCCGGGTCCGCGAATTACAATGAGCAGTTCTTC.